This entry lists 28 T cell receptor beta chains sequenced from one sample in a study of shared clonotypes between healthy human individuals. The protocol was immunoSEQ multiplex PCR, while the TCRdb copy is restricted to in-frame clones and leaves out a portion. This table has around 1.9 million clones, just over 90% appearing once. Naive CD8 cells lacked CD45RO and underwent positive selection for CCR7, leaving out terminally differentiated effector memory CD45RA+ cells. Sequenced material: naive CD8+ T cells from PBMCs. These receptors were taken from a man younger than 35 in good health. Some clones in this sample may be carry-over from other donors' samples.

The V gene is TRBV5-6, the J gene TRBJ2-7; 10 bases map to TRBD1. The CDR3 is made up of 15 amino acids. V lost 3 bases, J lost 6 bases, and 9 bases stayed unmatched. Per germline, CDR1 SGHDT and CDR2 YYEEEE. CDR3 region: CASSSLTGGPLEQYF. The CDR3 DNA is TGTGCCAGCAGCTCCCTGACAGGGGGCCCCCTCGAGCAGTACTTC.

This clone was seen just once. This chain connects TRBV7-9 to TRBJ2-2, with TRBD2 as a possible D gene (5 bases). This CDR3 is built from 16 residues. Germline assignment: CDR1 SEHNR and CDR2 FQNEAQ (reference sequence). Trimming stripped 5 bases from V and 1 base from J, with 14 bases between. The CDR3 coding sequence is TGTGCCAGCAGCCCCCGGTCAGCGGAGAACACCGGGGAGCTGTTTTTT. This sequence encodes CASSPRSAENTGELFF.

The chain couples TRBV19 to TRBJ1-5, with 8 bases identical to TRBD1. This CDR3 region has 15 residues. The junction had 4 bases not matched to a gene; V was cut back by 2 bases and J by 4 bases. CDR1 LNHDA and CDR2 SQIVND come from the germline V gene (reference sequence). CDR3 nucleotide sequence: TGTGCCAGTAGTATATGGGACAGGACGAATCAGCCCCAGCATTTT. It encodes CASSIWDRTNQPQHF.

V and J are TRBV10-1 and TRBJ1-2; D is uncertain. CDR1 WNHNN and CDR2 SYGVQD come from the germline V gene (reference sequence). The CDR3 runs 19 residues. Trimming pared 6 bases from V and 2 bases from J, leaving 28 bases between. In DNA form, the CDR3 reads TGCGCCAGCAGGGGGTCGGATAGCTCCGGATTGGGGAAGAACTATGGCTACACCTTC. Protein: CASRGSDSSGLGKNYGYTF.

V is TRBV6-1 and J is TRBJ2-5; no clear D. The CDR3 spans 16 residues. V shed 2 bases and J shed 5 bases, with 18 bases lying between them. Looked up from germline, CDR1 is MNHNS and CDR2 is SASEGT. The CDR3 reads CASSEWQFTFAETQYF. CDR3 sequence (DNA): TGTGCCAGCAGTGAATGGCAGTTCACCTTCGCGGAGACCCAGTACTTC.

The genes are TRBV11-2 and TRBJ1-1; D remains ambiguous. Germline V gene data show CDR1 as SGHAT and CDR2 as FQNNGV. V gave up 5 bases and J gave up 5 bases, with 12 bases separating them. This CDR3 region has 13 residues. The CDR3, as DNA: TGTGCCAGCAGCCCCGGGTTTGAGACTGAAGCTTTCTTT. Protein product: CASSPGFETEAFF.

The chain couples TRBV27 to TRBJ2-7; TRBD2 is a possible D gene (6 bases). The germline CDR1 and CDR2 sequences are MNHEY and SMNVEV (reference sequence). This CDR3 region has 14 residues. V shed 5 bases and J shed 3 bases, with 14 bases lying between them. CDR3 bases: TGTGCCAGCAGTCATTCTAGCGCGCGCTACGAGCAGTACTTC. It encodes CASSHSSARYEQYF.

The chain is built from TRBV2 and TRBJ2-1; TRBD1 aligns across 9 bases. With V trimmed by 3 bases and J by 8 bases, 11 bases remained unmatched. Germline-derived CDR1 and CDR2 are SNHLY and FYNNEI. This CDR3 spans 16 amino acids. The CDR3, as DNA: TGTGCCAGCAGTGACGACCCGGGACAGGGCCGGCATGAGCAGTTCTTC. This gives the protein CASSDDPGQGRHEQFF.

The rearrangement joins TRBV28 to TRBJ2-7, with TRBD1 matching 7 bases. The CDR3 sequence is 15 residues long. V lost 5 bases, J lost 4 bases, and 11 bases stayed unmatched. Per germline, CDR1 MDHEN and CDR2 SYDVKM. Written as DNA, the CDR3 is TGTGCCAGCAGTAGGGGACAGAGCTTGGGGTACGAGCAGTACTTC. Protein product: CASSRGQSLGYEQYF.

The gene calls are TRBV27 and TRBJ1-5, with D possibly TRBD1 on 5 matching bases. V was clipped by 2 bases and J by 5 bases, with 10 bases between them. The CDR3 sequence is 14 residues long. The germline gives CDR1 MNHEY, CDR2 SMNVEV (reference sequence). The CDR3 loop is CASSLRSGDQPQHF. The DNA for the CDR3 is TGTGCCAGCAGTTTACGCTCGGGGGATCAGCCCCAGCATTTT.

The rearrangement links TRBV14 to TRBJ2-7; tentatively, D is TRBD1 (5 bases). CDR1 SGHDN and CDR2 FVKESK come from the germline V gene. V lost 5 bases and J lost 2, with 13 bases in between. The CDR3 has 14 residues. The CDR3, as DNA: TGTGCCAGCAGCTGGCAGGGTAGGGCCTACGAGCAGTACTTC. Translation: CASSWQGRAYEQYF.

The chain recombines TRBV6-6 with TRBJ2-1, with 8 bases that match TRBD1. Trimming removed 5 bases from V and 2 bases from J; junction bases left unmatched: 8. The CDR3 runs 16 residues. Germline V gene sequence: CDR1 MNHNY, CDR2 SVGAGI (reference sequence). This CDR3 reads CASSPKGQVTYNEQFF. The CDR3 bases are TGTGCCAGCAGTCCAAAGGGACAGGTCACCTACAATGAGCAGTTCTTC.

The genes are TRBV28 and TRBJ2-5, with D possibly being TRBD2 (6 bases). There are 13 residues in the CDR3. Germline loops: CDR1 MDHEN, CDR2 SYDVKM. V was cut by 5 bases and J by 10 bases, with 17 bases left in between. The CDR3: CASSLTGAGNQYF. CDR3 nucleotides: TGTGCCAGCAGTCTGACCGGGGCGGGGAACCAGTACTTC. The full variable domain, completed using reference TRBV28 and TRBJ2-5, is DVKVTQSSRYLVKRTGEKVFLECVQDMDHENMFWYRQDPGLGLRLIYFSYDVKMKEKGDIPEGYSVSREKKERFSLILESASTNQTSMYLCASSLTGAGNQYFGPGTRLLVL.

Concerning this clone itself: Germline and junction disagree at one end, which may indicate a read error. V gene TRBV2 combines with J gene TRBJ2-2; TRBD1 agrees at 7 bases. CDR3 length equals 11 residues. CDR1 and CDR2 (germline): SNHLY, FYNNEI. In nucleotides, the CDR3 is TGTGCCAGCAGTTTAACAGGGGTGCTGTTTTTT. Residues: CASSLTGVLFF.

This sequence joins TRBV21-1 and TRBJ2-1; the D call of TRBD1 is as the table states it, not checked on the DNA. TRBV21-1 constitutes a pseudogene. The CDR3 runs 14 residues. CDR3 sequence reads: CASGGQGARNEQFF. The CDR3 bases are TGTGCCAGCGGAGGACAGGGGGCGAGAAATGAGCAGTTCTTC.

Only one count was recorded for this clone. The chain has TRBV6-5 and TRBJ2-3; the D is unclear. V lost 2 bases, J lost 5 bases, and 14 bases lay in between. The CDR3 length is 15 residues. From germline, CDR1 is MNHEY and CDR2 SVGAGI. The CDR3 loop is CASSYVGSRLDTQYF. CDR3 DNA sequence: TGTGCCAGCAGTTACGTGGGCAGTAGATTAGATACGCAGTATTTT.

A note on this clone: Additional DNA sequences in this sample encode the identical CDR3. The V call is TRBV9, the J call TRBJ2-2; D is possibly TRBD2 (5 bases). The CDR3 consists of 15 residues. Germline assignment: CDR1 SGDLS and CDR2 YYNGEE. Trimming removed 0 bases from V and 5 bases from J, with 11 bases in between. CDR3 nucleotide sequence: TGTGCCAGCAGCGTAGCGGGAACGGGTACCGGGGAGCTGTTTTTT. Its translation: CASSVAGTGTGELFF.

The chain links TRBV10-2 to TRBJ2-1, with TRBD2 identical over 12 bases. V shed 6 bases and J 6 bases; nucleotides not matched to a gene: 6. The CDR3 contains 15 residues. The germline CDR1 and CDR2 sequences are WSHSY and SAAADI. DNA of the CDR3: TGCGCCAGCAGCCCAAGGACTAGCGGGACCAATGAGCAGTTCTTC. It encodes CASSPRTSGTNEQFF.

J is TRBJ2-1 and V is TRBV29-1; D is possibly TRBD1 (6 bases). V gave up 7 bases and J gave up 0 bases, with 19 bases separating them. Germline CDR1 and CDR2: SQVTM and ANQGSEA. This CDR3 has 16 residues. The CDR3 reads CSGNQGSPLSYNEQFF. The CDR3, as DNA: TGCAGCGGGAACCAGGGGAGCCCCCTCTCCTACAATGAGCAGTTCTTC.

V and J are TRBV4-3 and TRBJ2-7; 7 nucleotides agree with TRBD2. Germline CDR1 is LGHNA and CDR2 is YSLEER. V was clipped by 4 bases and J by 5 bases; unmatched bases: 11. This CDR3 spans 15 amino acids. CDR3 amino acids: CASSRMGREFDEQYF. As DNA, the CDR3 is TGCGCCAGCAGCCGTATGGGGCGGGAGTTTGACGAGCAGTACTTC.

This clone turned up a few times. CDR3 nucleotide sequence: TGTGCCAGCAGTTTAACAGGGATGGAAAAACTGTTTTTT. It specifies CASSLTGMEKLFF. The chain links TRBV28 to TRBJ1-4; possible D gene TRBD1, 6 bases. This CDR3 comprises 13 residues. The germline gives CDR1 MDHEN, CDR2 SYDVKM. Trimming took off 2 bases at V and 8 bases at J, with 9 bases between the two ends. Drawing the rest from reference TRBV28 and TRBJ1-4, the complete variable domain is DVKVTQSSRYLVKRTGEKVFLECVQDMDHENMFWYRQDPGLGLRLIYFSYDVKMKEKGDIPEGYSVSREKKERFSLILESASTNQTSMYLCASSLTGMEKLFFGSGTQLSVL.

V gene TRBV7-9 combines with J gene TRBJ2-2, with D possibly being TRBD2 (5 bases). This CDR3 comprises 15 residues. Between the trimmed V and J ends, which lost 7 bases and 4 bases, there was a span of 16 bases. CDR1 and CDR2 (germline): SEHNR, FQNEAQ (reference sequence). The CDR3 bases are TGTGCCAGCACTCTGAGGGTTCTGGTCACCGGGGAGCTGTTTTTT. It translates to CASTLRVLVTGELFF.

Concerning this clone: Other DNA sequences in this specimen translate into the identical CDR3. This rearrangement joins TRBV28 to TRBJ2-7; 8 bases line up with TRBD2. CDR3 length equals 11 residues. From germline, CDR1 is MDHEN and CDR2 SYDVKM. The trim removed 7 bases at V and 7 bases at J, leaving 3 bases unmatched. The CDR3 is CASIRGGEQYF. DNA for the CDR3: TGTGCCAGCATCCGCGGGGGGGAGCAGTACTTC.

The chain couples TRBV7-9 to TRBJ2-5, with 9 bases identical to TRBD1. CDR1 SEHNR and CDR2 FQNEAQ come from the germline V gene (reference sequence). The CDR3 runs 16 residues. Trimming removed 5 bases from V and 5 bases from J; junction bases left unmatched: 12. The CDR3 region is CASSPPGQGSGETQYF. DNA of the CDR3: TGTGCCAGCAGCCCCCCGGGACAGGGTTCTGGGGAGACCCAGTACTTC.

The chain recombines TRBV2 with TRBJ1-5, with D uncertain. V shed 8 bases and J shed 4 bases, with 18 bases lying between them. The CDR3 loop spans 15 amino acids. Looked up from germline, CDR1 is SNHLY and CDR2 is FYNNEI. This chain's CDR3 is CASSSWRNRNQPQHF. In nucleotides, the CDR3 is TGTGCCAGCTCGTCCTGGAGAAACCGGAATCAGCCCCAGCATTTT. The full variable domain, rest sourced from reference TRBV2 and TRBJ1-5, is EPEVTQTPSHQVTQMGQEVILRCVPISNHLYFYWYRQILGQKVEFLVSFYNNEISEKSEIFDDQFSVERPDGSNFTLKIRSTKLEDSAMYFCASSSWRNRNQPQHFGDGTRLSIL.

Points on this clone: In the same sample, other DNA sequences code for this CDR3. The genes are TRBV9 and TRBJ1-5; D perhaps matches TRBD1 (6 bases). The V gene's germline CDR1 is SGDLS and CDR2 YYNGEE. With 4 bases removed from V and 7 bases from J, the gap between germline ends came to 12 bases. The CDR3 extends over 13 amino acids. DNA of the CDR3: TGTGCCAGCAGCCCCGGGGGGGGCCAGCCCCAGCATTTT. Its protein is CASSPGGGQPQHF.

V gene TRBV11-3 combines with J gene TRBJ2-1; TRBD2 aligns across 10 bases. Germline CDR1 reads SGHNT; CDR2 reads YENEEA. The V segment lost 5 bases and the J segment 2 bases; nucleotides outside the gene matches: 6. The CDR3 contains 16 residues. The chain's CDR3 is CASSNWTSGPYNEQFF. The CDR3 bases are TGTGCCAGCAGCAACTGGACTAGCGGCCCCTACAATGAGCAGTTCTTC.

The V gene is TRBV5-4, the J gene TRBJ1-2, with D unclear. CDR3 length equals 15 residues. V lost 1 base and J 6 bases, leaving 16 bases between the germline ends. CDR1 is SGHNT and CDR2 is YYREEE in the germline V gene (reference sequence). This CDR3 reads CASSLSVGQLDGYTF. In nucleotides, the CDR3 is TGTGCCAGCAGCTTGAGTGTCGGGCAGTTGGATGGCTACACCTTC. Drawing the rest from reference TRBV5-4 and TRBJ1-2, the complete variable domain is ETGVTQSPTHLIKTRGQQVTLRCSSQSGHNTVSWYQQALGQGPQFIFQYYREEENGRGNFPPRFSGLQFPNYSSELNVNALELDDSALYLCASSLSVGQLDGYTFGSGTRLTVV.